Shown below are 21 T cell receptor beta chains from a single sample sequenced in a study of Graves' ophthalmopathy and Graves' hyperthyroidism. RNA served as the template for amplifying TCR beta CDR3 regions. An opening RT-PCR round employed HTBI primers and preceded a second-round multiplex PCR. TCRdb reprocessed the multiplex PCR reads with MiXCR, giving one entry per CDR3 protein. The data contain around 1,000,000 distinct CDR3 sequences, around a third of them singletons. Material: peripheral blood or thyroid tissue (not recorded which). Receptor source: an adult man with Graves' hyperthyroidism.

At least ten counts were recorded for this clonotype. The V gene is TRBV6-6, the J gene TRBJ2-7; perhaps TRBD2 as D (6 bases). This CDR3 has 13 residues. Trimming left V 8 bases short and J 3 bases short, with 14 bases between. CDR1 and CDR2 (germline): MNHNY, SVGAGI (reference sequence). The CDR3 sequence is CASVAEGVYEQYF. The CDR3 nucleotides are TGTGCCAGCGTGGCGGAGGGCGTCTACGAGCAGTACTTC.

This clonotype was counted ten times or more. V gene TRBV10-3 combines with J gene TRBJ2-7; perhaps TRBD1 as D (6 bases). Germline values: CDR1 ENHRY, CDR2 SYGVKD. The CDR3 covers 14 residues. The V and J ends lost 11 bases and 0 bases respectively, with 17 bases between them. The CDR3 DNA reads TGTGCCCTGGGGGCCACACAGAACTCCTACGAGCAGTACTTC. Translated: CALGATQNSYEQYF.

This clonotype was recorded at least ten times. The rearrangement links TRBV7-7 to TRBJ1-1; 12 bases match TRBD1. The J segment lost 3 bases and the V segment lost 1 base, leaving 6 bases of the junction unmatched. The CDR3 consists of 17 residues. Per the germline V gene, CDR1 is SSHAT and CDR2 is FNYEAQ (reference sequence). CDR3 loop: CASSLVGDRGLDTEAFF. CDR3 DNA sequence: TGTGCCAGCAGCTTAGTGGGGGACAGGGGGCTCGACACTGAAGCTTTCTTT.

This clonotype has at least ten counts. This chain uses TRBV20-1 with TRBJ2-2; 16 bases match TRBD2. Germline V gene data show CDR1 as DFQATT and CDR2 as SNEGSKA (reference sequence). The CDR3 covers 17 residues. Trimming removed 6 bases from V and 1 base from J; junction bases left unmatched: 5. This CDR3 reads CSASGLAGGLNTGELFF. CDR3 nucleotides: TGCAGTGCCTCGGGACTAGCGGGGGGGCTGAACACCGGGGAGCTGTTTTTT.

This clonotype was detected many times. The V call is TRBV20-1, the J call TRBJ2-7; 8 nucleotides agree with TRBD1. This CDR3 is built from 15 residues. CDR1 is DFQATT and CDR2 is SNEGSKA in the germline V gene (reference sequence). V lost 6 bases and J lost 3; bases outside the gene matches: 13. The CDR3 nucleotides are TGCAGTGCCACTCCCTTTAGACAGGGGATCTACGAGCAGTACTTC. Its translation: CSATPFRQGIYEQYF.

The V and J genes are TRBV5-6 and TRBJ1-5; 8 bases align to TRBD1. The CDR3 consists of 15 residues. Unmatched junction bases numbered 14, after V lost 7 bases and J lost 8 bases. Germline-derived CDR1 and CDR2 are SGHDT and YYEEEE. The CDR3 DNA is TGTGCCAGCTCCATGCAGGGGGCTTGGTCGGAGCCCCAGCATTTT. Amino acids: CASSMQGAWSEPQHF.

The chain is built from TRBV10-3 and TRBJ1-2; tentative D call: TRBD1 (5 bases). The CDR3 runs to 12 residues. V dropped 3 bases and J dropped 7 bases, with 9 bases sitting between them. Germline V gives CDR1 ENHRY, CDR2 SYGVKD. The CDR3 nucleotides are TGTGCCATCAGTGACAGGGAGGGTGGCTACACCTTC. This encodes CAISDREGGYTF.

This clonotype was detected a few times. The chain uses TRBV4-1 and TRBJ2-5; TRBD1 agrees at 11 bases. This CDR3 has 16 residues. Germline values: CDR1 MGHRA, CDR2 YSYEKL. With V trimmed by 4 bases and J by 3 bases, 7 bases remained unmatched. The CDR3 bases are TGCGCCAGCAGCCTGATCCCGGGACAGGGGGAAGAGACCCAGTACTTC. Residues: CASSLIPGQGEETQYF.

The V call is TRBV7-9, the J call TRBJ2-2, with D hard to call. CDR3 size: 14 residues. Germline V gene data show CDR1 as SEHNR and CDR2 as FQNEAQ (reference sequence). V lost 4 bases and J lost 4, with 10 bases in between. The CDR3 sequence: CASSSSPGTGELFF. CDR3 DNA sequence: TGTGCCAGCAGCTCCTCGCCCGGCACCGGGGAGCTGTTTTTT.

The chain is built from TRBV30 and TRBJ1-2; D possibly corresponds to TRBD1 (6 bases). Germline V gene lookup returns CDR1 GTSNPN and CDR2 SVGIG (reference sequence). CDR3 size: 14 residues. V was trimmed by 8 bases and J by 4 bases, leaving 20 bases between them. The CDR3 region is CATRAVGGAYGYTF. Here the CDR3 DNA reads TGTGCCACAAGAGCAGTCGGGGGCGCCTATGGCTACACCTTC. Based on the CDR3 plus reference TRBV30 and TRBJ1-2, the full variable domain is SQTIHQWPATLVQPVGSPLSLECTVEGTSNPNLYWYRQAAGRGLQLLFYSVGIGQISSEVPQNLSASRPQDRQFILSSKKLLLSDSGFYLCATRAVGGAYGYTFGSGTRLTVV.

This clonotype has a handful of counts. An end of the junction differs from the germline gene, which may be a read error. The chain carries TRBV7-9 and TRBJ1-6; a weak D match, TRBD1 (6 bases). The germline V gene has CDR1 SEHNR and CDR2 FQNEAQ (reference sequence). The CDR3 is made up of 20 amino acids. The CDR3 bases are TGCGCCAGCAGCCAAGATTTCGAGGGACACCTGAGCTCCTATAATTCACCCCTCCACTTT. Translated, it gives CASSQDFEGHLSSYNSPLHF.

This clonotype has only a few counts. The genes are TRBV27 and TRBJ1-2; 11 nucleotides line up with TRBD1. The CDR3 consists of 15 residues. V shed 6 bases, J shed 7 bases, and the junction held 10 bases outside the gene matches. Looked up from germline, CDR1 is MNHEY and CDR2 is SMNVEV (reference sequence). For the CDR3, the DNA is TGTGCCAGCAGACCCTCCGGGACAGGGGGTCGTGGCTACACCTTC. Amino acid sequence: CASRPSGTGGRGYTF.

With regard to this clonotype: The junction differs from germline at one of its ends, possibly a read error. V usage is TRBV7-9 and J usage is TRBJ2-6; D might be TRBD2 (5 bases). In germline, CDR1 is SEHNR, CDR2 FQNEAQ (reference sequence). The CDR3 loop spans 14 amino acids. The CDR3 is CASSRSAGDNVLTF. For the CDR3, the DNA is TGTGCCAGCAGCCGCTCGGCCGGGGACAACGTCCTGACTTTC.

There are many counts of this clonotype. The genes are TRBV2 and TRBJ1-3; no clear D gene. The CDR3 covers 14 residues. Germline values: CDR1 SNHLY, CDR2 FYNNEI. V was trimmed by 6 bases and J by 0 bases, leaving 9 bases between them. The CDR3 sequence is CASSGLSSGNTIYF. The CDR3 DNA reads as TGTGCCAGCAGCGGATTGAGCTCTGGAAACACCATATATTTT.

This clonotype came up a few times. The rearrangement joins TRBV6-5 to TRBJ2-5; 7 bases are shared with TRBD1. Per the germline V gene, CDR1 is MNHEY and CDR2 is SVGAGI. The CDR3 is 15 amino acids. The J segment lost 4 bases and the V segment lost 5 bases, leaving 10 bases of the junction unmatched. The DNA of the CDR3 is TGTGCCAGCAGTGACGACAGGGTGAATAGAGAGACCCAGTACTTC. Translating it yields CASSDDRVNRETQYF.

This clonotype was observed at least ten times. The genes are TRBV29-1 and TRBJ2-5; D gene ambiguous. The germline V and J ends were trimmed by 2 bases and 2 bases, with 12 bases remaining between them. CDR3 length: 14 amino acids. The V gene's germline CDR1 is SQVTM and CDR2 ANQGSEA. CDR3 residues: CSVESVLGQETQYF. The CDR3 DNA sequence: TGCAGCGTTGAATCTGTATTAGGGCAAGAGACCCAGTACTTC.

This clonotype has a handful of counts. The rearrangement links TRBV9 to TRBJ1-4; D remains unclear. This CDR3 is 14 amino acids long. Between the trimmed V and J ends, which lost 2 bases and 8 bases, there was a span of 13 bases. Germline assignment: CDR1 SGDLS and CDR2 YYNGEE. The CDR3 nucleotides read TGTGCCAGCAGCGTGTCTTCCTTCGGAGAAAAACTGTTTTTT. Translating it yields CASSVSSFGEKLFF.

The chain carries TRBV20-1 and TRBJ2-2; 9 positions agree with TRBD1. CDR3 size: 15 residues. Losses at the gene ends were 5 bases for V and 7 bases for J; bases not matched to a gene: 11. CDR1 and CDR2 from the germline V gene are DFQATT and SNEGSKA (reference sequence). CDR3 nucleotides: TGCAGTGCTTTGACAGGGGGGACTCAGGGCGGGGAGCTGTTTTTT. Its protein product is CSALTGGTQGGELFF.

The chain carries TRBV7-9 and TRBJ1-5; a weak D match, TRBD1 (5 bases). CDR3 length equals 16 residues. The germline V gene encodes CDR1 SEHNR and CDR2 FQNEAQ (reference sequence). V shed 10 bases and J shed 3 bases, with 22 bases lying between them. The CDR3 DNA reads TGTGCCATCAAACGGGGTTCCGACAGACTCAATCAGCCCCAGCATTTT. Protein product: CAIKRGSDRLNQPQHF. Full variable domain (remainder filled in from reference TRBV7-9 and TRBJ1-5): DTGVSQNPRHKITKRGQNVTFRCDPISEHNRLYWYRQTLGQGPEFLTYFQNEAQLEKSRLLSDRFSAERPKGSFSTLEIQRTEQGDSAMYLCAIKRGSDRLNQPQHFGDGTRLSIL.

This clonotype was seen many times. This chain joins TRBV29-1 and TRBJ1-1; D ambiguous. The CDR3 spans 12 residues. Germline CDR1 is SQVTM and CDR2 is ANQGSEA. The V end was cut by 1 base, the J end by 4 bases, with 7 bases between. The CDR3 DNA reads as TGCAGCGTTGAAGGATTGGGCACTGAAGCTTTCTTT. Its protein is CSVEGLGTEAFF.

At least ten counts were recorded for this clonotype. J is TRBJ2-7 and V is TRBV7-2; no definite D call. The germline CDR1 and CDR2 sequences are SGHTA and FQGNSA. Trimming left V 5 bases short and J 3 bases short, with 14 bases between. There are 14 residues in the CDR3. The CDR3 sequence is CASSPTPDVYEQYF. CDR3 sequence (DNA): TGTGCCAGCAGCCCTACCCCGGACGTCTACGAGCAGTACTTC.